The 32 T cell receptor beta chains below were found in one sample sequenced in a study of blood T cell repertoires in COVID-19. The protocol was immunoSEQ multiplex PCR, while the TCRdb copy is restricted to in-frame clones and leaves out a portion. Among fewer than 100,000 clones listed, about 93% were seen once. The source material was peripheral blood. The receptor source for this set is a woman of 80 years or more with acute or convalescent COVID-19.

This sequence joins TRBV19 and TRBJ2-3; 11 bases line up with TRBD2. V lost 6 bases to trimming and J lost 7 bases; unmatched junction nucleotides: 9. CDR3 length: 15 residues. The V gene's germline CDR1 is LNHDA and CDR2 SQIVND (reference sequence). The CDR3, as DNA: TGTGCCAGTAGCCTTAGCGGGGGGGCTCCGTATACGCAGTATTTT. This sequence encodes CASSLSGGAPYTQYF.

The rearrangement links TRBV29-1 to TRBJ1-2, with 9 bases aligning to TRBD1. With 6 bases clipped from V and 8 bases from J, the junction kept 4 bases outside the gene matches. The CDR3 is 11 amino acids. The germline V gene encodes CDR1 SQVTM and CDR2 ANQGSEA. The CDR3 protein is CSVRTGEGYTF. The DNA for the CDR3 is TGCAGCGTCCGGACAGGGGAGGGCTACACCTTC.

In this sample, this clone turned up once. The V call is TRBV3-1 (or the pseudogene TRBV3-2), the J call TRBJ2-2, with 8 bases fitting TRBD1. This CDR3 contains 13 residues. The V gene's germline CDR1 is LGHDT and CDR2 YNNKEL (reference sequence). The V and J ends lost 6 bases and 6 bases, in that order; junction bases with no gene match: 3. In DNA, the CDR3 is TGTGCCAGCAGTCGGACAGGGTCCGGGGAGCTGTTTTTT. It encodes CASSRTGSGELFF.

V and J are TRBV28 and TRBJ1-2, with 7 bases fitting TRBD1. CDR3 length: 15 residues. CDR1 and CDR2 from the germline V gene are MDHEN and SYDVKM. V shed 6 bases and J 4 bases; nucleotides not matched to a gene: 11. This chain's CDR3 is CASSRPTGNSYGYTF. In DNA, the CDR3 is TGTGCCAGCAGCCGCCCGACAGGGAATAGCTATGGCTACACCTTC.

The chain joins TRBV6-5 to TRBJ1-3, with D maybe TRBD1 (6 bases). This CDR3 has 14 amino acids. Germline CDR1 MNHEY, CDR2 SVGAGI. Deletions cut 4 bases from V and 3 bases from J, with 10 bases between. CDR3 bases: TGTGCCAGCAGTTCAGGGGTTCGTGGAAACACCATATATTTT. Residues: CASSSGVRGNTIYF.

This clone was detected a few times. J is TRBJ2-7 and V is TRBV27, with 9 bases lining up with TRBD1. This CDR3 is 15 amino acids long. Per germline, CDR1 MNHEY and CDR2 SMNVEV (reference sequence). Trimming cost V 2 bases and J 3 bases; bases outside gene matches: 5. The CDR3 region has the DNA TGTGCCAGCAGTTTAAGGACAGGGGTGAACTACGAGCAGTACTTC. Protein: CASSLRTGVNYEQYF.

The chain has TRBV15 and TRBJ2-2; TRBD1 aligns across 8 bases. Germline CDR1 reads LNHNV; CDR2 reads YYDKDF (reference sequence). The CDR3 is 17 residues long. V dropped 3 bases and J dropped 0; count of bases not matched to a gene: 6. CDR3 sequence reads: CATSRGPTGANTGELFF. CDR3 in DNA: TGTGCCACCAGCAGGGGGCCGACAGGGGCGAACACCGGGGAGCTGTTTTTT.

The chain links TRBV2 to TRBJ1-4; 7 nucleotides line up with TRBD1. The CDR3 contains 15 residues. Germline CDR1 reads SNHLY; CDR2 reads FYNNEI. V lost 7 bases, J lost 8 bases, and 13 bases stayed unmatched. The CDR3: CASTFDRAFGEKLFF. In nucleotides, the CDR3 is TGTGCCAGCACATTCGACAGGGCCTTTGGGGAAAAACTGTTTTTT. The entire variable domain, with the rest obtained from reference TRBV2 and TRBJ1-4, is as follows: EPEVTQTPSHQVTQMGQEVILRCVPISNHLYFYWYRQILGQKVEFLVSFYNNEISEKSEIFDDQFSVERPDGSNFTLKIRSTKLEDSAMYFCASTFDRAFGEKLFFGSGTQLSVL.

The J gene is TRBJ2-1, the V gene TRBV1; the table's D call of TRBD2 was not tested on the DNA. TRBV1 is recorded as a pseudogene. The CDR3 is 17 residues long. CDR3 loop: CTSSQPTLAGGPSEQFF. CDR3 DNA: TGCACCAGCAGCCAACCCACACTAGCGGGGGGGCCCAGTGAGCAGTTCTTC.

The chain employs TRBV15 and TRBJ1-5, with 10 bases matching TRBD1. Per the germline V gene, CDR1 is LNHNV and CDR2 is YYDKDF (reference sequence). With 4 bases clipped from V and 3 bases from J, the junction kept 3 bases outside the gene matches. The CDR3 spans 15 residues. The CDR3 DNA is TGTGCCACCAGCAAGGGACAGGGGATCAATCAGCCCCAGCATTTT. Its protein product is CATSKGQGINQPQHF.

The V call is TRBV18, the J call TRBJ1-5; tentative D call: TRBD1 (5 bases). The CDR3 is made up of 14 amino acids. The ends were cut back, 6 bases at V and 4 bases at J, with 13 bases in the middle. CDR1 KGHSH and CDR2 LQKENI come from the germline V gene. In DNA, the CDR3 is TGTGCCAGCTCCTCGGGGGGGTTAAATCAGCCCCAGCATTTT. Protein product: CASSSGGLNQPQHF.

V usage is TRBV28 and J usage is TRBJ1-1; 8 nucleotides line up with TRBD1. The CDR3 covers 14 residues. V lost 6 bases and J lost 5; bases outside the gene matches: 8. In germline, CDR1 is MDHEN, CDR2 SYDVKM. The CDR3 sequence is CASRPTGGLTEAFF. The CDR3 nucleotides are TGTGCCAGCAGACCAACAGGGGGTCTTACTGAAGCTTTCTTT.

The count of this clone is one. The genes are TRBV28 and TRBJ2-1, with 12 bases aligning to TRBD2. The CDR3 contains 18 residues. The V and J ends lost 8 bases and 7 bases, in that order; junction bases with no gene match: 18. From germline, CDR1 is MDHEN and CDR2 SYDVKM. CDR3 protein: CASVKWTSGTRRGNEQFF. As DNA, the CDR3 is TGTGCCAGCGTTAAGTGGACTAGCGGGACCAGGAGAGGTAATGAGCAGTTCTTC. Filled out from reference TRBV28 and TRBJ2-1, the complete variable domain reads DVKVTQSSRYLVKRTGEKVFLECVQDMDHENMFWYRQDPGLGLRLIYFSYDVKMKEKGDIPEGYSVSREKKERFSLILESASTNQTSMYLCASVKWTSGTRRGNEQFFGPGTRLTVL.

V and J are TRBV4-3 and TRBJ1-2; possible D gene TRBD1, 6 bases. There are 12 residues in the CDR3. From germline, CDR1 is LGHNA and CDR2 YSLEER. V was trimmed by 2 bases and J by 8 bases, leaving 9 bases between them. The CDR3 loop is CASSQLGAGYTF. As DNA, the CDR3 is TGCGCCAGCAGCCAACTGGGGGCAGGCTACACCTTC.

The CDR3 bases are TGTGCCACCCTCCGTTCGGGAGGGCCCTACGAGCAGTACTTC. The encoded protein is CATLRSGGPYEQYF. The V gene is TRBV28, the J gene TRBJ2-7; 8 nucleotides align to TRBD2. Per the germline V gene, CDR1 is MDHEN and CDR2 is SYDVKM. CDR3 length: 14 residues. Germline trimming cut 10 bases from V and 2 bases from J; bases unmatched to any gene: 10.

This clone appeared once. The gene calls are TRBV6-1 and TRBJ2-7; the D gene is possibly TRBD2 (6 bases). This CDR3 region has 15 residues. From germline, CDR1 is MNHNS and CDR2 SASEGT. The V end lost 1 base, the J end lost 0 bases, and 10 bases lay between the germline ends. The CDR3 DNA is TGTGCCAGCAGTGAAGGACTAGTGCACTCCTACGAGCAGTACTTC. This gives the protein CASSEGLVHSYEQYF.

This clone came up a few times. This chain links TRBV19 with TRBJ2-7, with TRBD2 identical over 9 bases. The germline V gene encodes CDR1 LNHDA and CDR2 SQIVND (reference sequence). The CDR3 spans 15 residues. Trimming took 8 bases from V and 0 from J; bases not matched to a gene: 8. The CDR3 here is CASAGSGGSSYEQYF. As DNA, the CDR3 is TGTGCCAGTGCGGGGAGCGGGGGGAGCTCCTACGAGCAGTACTTC.

This CDR3 reads CASSPFLGGTEAFF. In nucleotides, the CDR3 is TGTGCCAGCAGTCCATTTTTGGGGGGGACTGAAGCTTTCTTT. The chain joins TRBV6-5 to TRBJ1-1; the D gene is possibly TRBD1 (5 bases). CDR3 length equals 14 residues. The V end lost 5 bases, the J end lost 5 bases, and 15 bases lay between the germline ends. Germline V gene data show CDR1 as MNHEY and CDR2 as SVGAGI.

This chain joins TRBV19 and TRBJ1-2; 9 bases are shared with TRBD1. The CDR3 consists of 18 residues. Germline CDR1 is LNHDA and CDR2 is SQIVND (reference sequence). V trimming: 7 bases; J trimming: 5 bases; junction bases outside the gene matches: 20. CDR3 region: CASTPGPGTGSRAYGYTF. CDR3 coding DNA: TGTGCCAGTACTCCCGGCCCCGGGACAGGGAGTAGGGCTTATGGCTACACCTTC.

The chain couples TRBV3-1 (or the pseudogene TRBV3-2) to TRBJ1-6, with a tentative D call TRBD1 (6 bases). The V and J ends lost 1 base and 6 bases respectively, with 13 bases between them. CDR3 length: 16 residues. Germline CDR1 reads LGHDT; CDR2 reads YNNKEL (reference sequence). CDR3 in DNA: TGTGCCAGCAGCCAAGCTCAGGTCAGGGGTAATTCACCCCTCCACTTT. Translation: CASSQAQVRGNSPLHF.

The V gene is TRBV18, the J gene TRBJ1-5, with 8 bases fitting TRBD1. Germline CDR1 is KGHSH and CDR2 is LQKENI. The CDR3 is made up of 15 amino acids. With V trimmed by 5 bases and J by 7 bases, 10 bases remained unmatched. CDR3 sequence (DNA): TGTGCCAGCTCATCATCTACAGGGGGATGGCAGCCCCAGCATTTT. It specifies CASSSSTGGWQPQHF.

V usage is TRBV12-3 or TRBV12-4 and J usage is TRBJ1-2, with D perhaps TRBD1 (6 bases). V lost 3 bases and J 4 bases, leaving 9 bases between the germline ends. CDR3 length: 13 amino acids. CDR3 in amino acids: CASSFDRTYGYTF. The CDR3 coding sequence is TGTGCCAGCAGTTTCGACAGGACCTATGGCTACACCTTC.

The chain recombines TRBV6-1 with TRBJ2-5; 9 bases fit TRBD2. The CDR3 extends over 14 amino acids. V lost 1 base to trimming and J lost 4 bases; unmatched junction nucleotides: 1. Germline CDR1 and CDR2: MNHNS and SASEGT. This CDR3 is CASSEGSGRETQYF. CDR3 DNA: TGTGCCAGCAGTGAAGGTAGCGGGAGAGAGACCCAGTACTTC.

The CDR3, as DNA: TGCGCCAGCAGCTTGGACCGCGGGATCAATGAGCAGTTCTTC. It encodes CASSLDRGINEQFF. The rearrangement uses TRBV5-1 and TRBJ2-1; D is possibly TRBD2 (6 bases). Germline V CDR1 and CDR2: SGHRS, YFSETQ. The CDR3 loop spans 14 amino acids. The V gene lost 0 bases and the J gene lost 6 bases, with 10 bases spanning the gap.

The genes are TRBV5-8 and TRBJ2-3, with D perhaps matching TRBD2 (5 bases). Germline V gives CDR1 SGHTS, CDR2 YDEGEE. Trimming stripped 4 bases from V and 4 bases from J, with 10 bases between. This CDR3 contains 13 residues. CDR3 sequence: CASSAVGADTQYF. Written as DNA, the CDR3 is TGTGCCAGCAGCGCGGTCGGGGCAGATACGCAGTATTTT.

The chain combines TRBV18 with TRBJ2-7, with TRBD1 matching over 7 bases. Germline V CDR1 and CDR2: KGHSH, LQKENI. V shed 3 bases, J shed 2 bases, and the junction held 4 bases outside the gene matches. This CDR3 comprises 14 residues. CDR3: CASSPRGTAYEQYF. For the CDR3, the DNA is TGTGCCAGCTCACCCAGGGGGACAGCCTACGAGCAGTACTTC.

The chain links TRBV11-2 to TRBJ2-5, with a weak D call TRBD1 (5 bases). Per germline, CDR1 SGHAT and CDR2 FQNNGV. The length of the CDR3 is 15 residues. The V and J ends lost 1 base and 5 bases respectively, with 14 bases between them. In DNA form, the CDR3 reads TGTGCCAGCAGCTTAGTCTGGCAGGGCCGGGAGACCCAGTACTTC. Amino acids: CASSLVWQGRETQYF.

The V gene is TRBV7-6, the J gene TRBJ2-2, with 14 bases matching TRBD2. CDR3 length: 18 residues. Germline V CDR1 and CDR2: SGHVS, FNYEAQ. J was trimmed by 3 bases and V by 4 bases; bases with no gene match: 7. The CDR3 loop reads CASSSRTSGRWDTGELFF. Here the CDR3 DNA reads TGTGCCAGCAGCTCCCGGACTAGCGGGAGGTGGGACACCGGGGAGCTGTTTTTT. The full variable domain, with the rest looked up from reference TRBV7-6 and TRBJ2-2, is GAGVSQSPRYKVTKRGQDVALRCDPISGHVSLYWYRQALGQGPEFLTYFNYEAQQDKSGLPNDRFSAERPEGSISTLTIQRTEQRDSAMYRCASSSRTSGRWDTGELFFGEGSRLTVL.

This chain connects TRBV19 to TRBJ1-5; no clear D. The V end lost 1 base, the J end lost 7 bases, and 8 bases lay between the germline ends. The CDR3 totals 13 residues. Per germline, CDR1 LNHDA and CDR2 SQIVND (reference sequence). The CDR3 here is CASSIGRFQPQHF. In DNA, the CDR3 is TGTGCCAGTAGTATAGGTCGGTTCCAGCCCCAGCATTTT.

The CDR3 region is CASSPEGLAAYEQYF. The CDR3 nucleotides read TGTGCCAGCAGCCCAGAGGGACTAGCGGCTTACGAGCAGTACTTC. The chain joins TRBV11-2 to TRBJ2-7, with 11 bases matching TRBD2. Germline V gene sequence: CDR1 SGHAT, CDR2 FQNNGV. J gave up 4 bases and V 5 bases, and 7 bases lay outside the gene matches. This CDR3 is built from 15 residues.

The chain uses TRBV5-1 and TRBJ2-7; tentative D call: TRBD1 (5 bases). V was pared by 4 bases and J by 4 bases, with 12 bases between. The CDR3 covers 13 residues. Germline CDR1 SGHRS, CDR2 YFSETQ. In DNA form, the CDR3 reads TGCGCCAGCAGCGAACAGGCCCTGTACGAGCAGTACTTC. This translates into CASSEQALYEQYF.

V gene TRBV6-6 combines with J gene TRBJ1-6, with a weak D call TRBD1 (5 bases). Germline V gene sequence: CDR1 MNHNY, CDR2 SVGAGI (reference sequence). The CDR3 loop spans 14 amino acids. V lost 2 bases and J lost 7, with 9 bases in between. DNA of the CDR3: TGTGCCAGCAGTTACCGGGGGAAAAATTCACCCCTCCACTTT. This translates into CASSYRGKNSPLHF.